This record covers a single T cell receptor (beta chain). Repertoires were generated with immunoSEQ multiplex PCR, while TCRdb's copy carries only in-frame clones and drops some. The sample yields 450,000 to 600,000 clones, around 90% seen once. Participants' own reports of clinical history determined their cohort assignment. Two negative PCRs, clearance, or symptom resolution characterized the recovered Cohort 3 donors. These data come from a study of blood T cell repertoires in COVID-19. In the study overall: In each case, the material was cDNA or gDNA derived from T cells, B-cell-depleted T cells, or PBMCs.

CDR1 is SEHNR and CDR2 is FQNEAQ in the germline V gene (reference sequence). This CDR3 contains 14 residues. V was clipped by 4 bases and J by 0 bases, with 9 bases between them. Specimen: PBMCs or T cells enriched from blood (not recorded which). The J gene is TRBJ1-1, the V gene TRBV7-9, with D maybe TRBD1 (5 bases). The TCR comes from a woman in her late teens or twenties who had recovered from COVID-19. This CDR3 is CASSWGLMNTEAFF. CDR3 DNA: TGTGCCAGCAGCTGGGGACTTATGAACACTGAAGCTTTCTTT.